The source of this T cell receptor (beta chain) is a study of molecular identifiers for immune sequencing clone quantification. General study points: Over 99% of CMV-specific effector molecules, but under 1% of naive ones, were in clones above 20 copies.

Naive CD8 T cells were picked out by sorting for CD8+CD4-CCR7+CD45RA+. This clonotype has at least ten counts. Its antigen is still unknown. V lost 3 bases to trimming and J lost 7 bases, with 10 bases between them. The CDR3 covers 13 residues. CDR1 and CDR2 from the germline V gene are MNHEY and SMNVEV (reference sequence). TCRdb re-analysed the PCR reads in MiXCR, keeping a single row per CDR3 protein. This table has 85,000 to 95,000 distinct CDR3 sequences, 15% to 20% appearing once. Material: naive CD8+ T cells from blood, with Jurkat cell RNA spiked in. Subset: FACS-sorted CD8+CD4-CCR7+CD45RA+ naive T cells. The V gene is TRBV27, the J gene TRBJ2-1, with unresolved D. This receptor was identified in a human donor in good health. Some libraries in this study had Jurkat cell RNA spiked in. CDR3 sequence: CASSFRPENEQFF. The CDR3 region has the DNA TGTGCCAGCAGTTTCCGACCAGAGAATGAGCAGTTCTTC.